These 8 T cell receptor beta chains were all obtained from the same sample, sequenced in a study of T cell repertoires in cytomegalovirus infection. Their target antigens are unknown. TCRdb ran MiXCR on the reads and lists one entry per CDR3 protein. This table has fewer than 850,000 distinct CDR3 sequences, around 29% appearing once. Sequences were derived from cultured CD8+ T cells from PBMCs, sampled from culture after CMV antigen stimulation. The receptors were gathered from a human donor in good health (CMV status not recorded). Some clones in this sample may be carry-over from other donors' samples.

This clonotype showed up many times. The chain employs TRBV5-8 and TRBJ1-6; 8 bases match TRBD1. Trimming took 3 bases from V and 11 from J; bases not matched to a gene: 7. Germline V gives CDR1 SGHTS, CDR2 YDEGEE. This CDR3 comprises 14 residues. CDR3 sequence reads: CASSWRQGTTPLHF. CDR3 DNA sequence: TGTGCCAGCAGCTGGAGACAGGGGACTACACCCCTCCACTTT.

This clonotype showed up just a few times. The J gene is TRBJ1-5, the V gene TRBV7-9, with TRBD1 as a possible D gene (5 bases). This CDR3 is 14 amino acids long. V was shortened by 3 bases and J by 3 bases, with 9 bases between the two germline ends. CDR1 and CDR2 (germline): SEHNR, FQNEAQ (reference sequence). CDR3 protein: CASSFTGFNQPQHF. The CDR3 bases are TGTGCCAGCAGCTTCACAGGTTTCAATCAGCCCCAGCATTTT.

V and J are TRBV2 and TRBJ2-2; D perhaps matches TRBD1 (5 bases). Germline CDR1 reads SNHLY; CDR2 reads FYNNEI. The CDR3 has 14 residues. Trimming removed 8 bases from V and 1 base from J, with 11 bases in between. The CDR3 sequence is CASVGRENTGELFF. CDR3 in DNA: TGTGCCAGCGTTGGCAGGGAGAACACCGGGGAGCTGTTTTTT.

This chain's CDR3 is CASSQKRTGGYYGYTF. CDR3 sequence (DNA): TGTGCCAGCAGCCAAAAGCGGACAGGGGGTTACTATGGCTACACCTTC. V and J are TRBV3-1 and TRBJ1-2; 10 nucleotides match TRBD1. V was clipped by 2 bases and J by 3 bases; unmatched bases: 6. CDR3 length: 16 residues. In germline, CDR1 is LGHDT, CDR2 YNNKEL (reference sequence).

This clonotype was detected a few times. The chain employs TRBV12-3 or TRBV12-4 and TRBJ2-1, with 11 bases identical to TRBD2. CDR3 length: 14 amino acids. Trimming took 5 bases from V and 6 from J; bases not matched to a gene: 3. CDR3 region: CASSVSGGVNEQFF. In nucleotides, the CDR3 is TGTGCCAGCAGTGTTAGCGGGGGGGTCAATGAGCAGTTCTTC.

There are a few counts of this clonotype. The V and J genes are TRBV5-4 and TRBJ2-7, with D perhaps matching TRBD1 (5 bases). Germline lookup yields CDR1 SGHNT and CDR2 YYREEE (reference sequence). This CDR3 region has 12 residues. V was clipped by 4 bases and J by 4 bases, with 9 bases between them. The CDR3 region has the DNA TGTGCCAGCAGCGTTAGGGGATACGAGCAGTACGTC. As protein: CASSVRGYEQYV.

The rearrangement links TRBV7-6 to TRBJ2-1; 9 positions agree with TRBD1. J lost 9 bases, V lost 6 bases, and 6 bases had no gene match. Germline assignment: CDR1 SGHVS and CDR2 FNYEAQ. The CDR3 has 13 amino acids. The chain's CDR3 is CASRQTGGGEQFF. The DNA of the CDR3 is TGTGCCAGCAGACAAACAGGGGGCGGTGAGCAGTTCTTC.

This clonotype was observed a few times. This chain's CDR3 is CASSSQFPMGGEAFF. In nucleotides, the CDR3 is TGTGCCAGCAGTTCCCAGTTTCCCATGGGGGGTGAAGCTTTCTTT. This chain joins TRBV6-6 and TRBJ1-1; D might be TRBD1 (5 bases). Germline-derived CDR1 and CDR2 are MNHNY and SVGAGI (reference sequence). The length of the CDR3 is 15 residues. V was trimmed by 4 bases and J by 7 bases, leaving 19 bases between them.